What follows are 4 T cell receptor beta chains derived from one specimen sequenced in a study of T cell responses to AZD1222 COVID-19 vaccine. The method was immunoSEQ multiplex PCR; TCRdb's version includes in-frame clones alone and lacks a portion of them. This sample carries some 110,000 clones, around 80% of them seen once, and the ten largest clones take 5%. The material sequenced was peripheral blood, taken on day 0 of AZD1222 vaccination. The source is an adult in good health.

V usage is TRBV6-2 or TRBV6-3 and J usage is TRBJ1-4; D perhaps matches TRBD1 (6 bases). The length of the CDR3 is 16 residues. V lost 6 bases to trimming and J lost 2 bases, with 16 bases between them. CDR1 MNHEY and CDR2 SVGEGT come from the germline V gene. The CDR3 protein is CASSHGGAGTNEKLFF. For the CDR3, the DNA is TGTGCCAGCAGCCATGGGGGGGCCGGGACTAATGAAAAACTGTTTTTT.

V is TRBV15 and J is TRBJ2-1, with TRBD2 as a possible D gene (6 bases). The CDR3 extends over 13 amino acids. Trimming cost V 8 bases and J 4 bases, with 12 bases left between them. Germline-derived CDR1 and CDR2 are LNHNV and YYDKDF (reference sequence). The CDR3 is CATRPGGYNEQFF. CDR3 coding DNA: TGTGCCACCCGACCCGGGGGATACAATGAGCAGTTCTTC.

The genes are TRBV5-8 and TRBJ2-6; TRBD1 matches at 8 bases. Germline V gene sequence: CDR1 SGHTS, CDR2 YDEGEE. The CDR3 is 15 residues long. The V segment lost 4 bases and the J segment 7 bases; nucleotides outside the gene matches: 7. The DNA for the CDR3 is TGTGCCAGCAGCCTCGACAGGGGCATAGCCAACGTCCTGACTTTC. Translated, it gives CASSLDRGIANVLTF. The variable domain in full, with the rest retrieved from reference TRBV5-8 and TRBJ2-6, is EAGVTQSPTHLIKTRGQQATLRCSPISGHTSVYWYQQALGLGLQFLLWYDEGEERNRGNFPPRFSGRQFPNYSSELNVNALELEDSALYLCASSLDRGIANVLTFGAGSRLTVL.

The count of this clone is one. The rearrangement uses TRBV9 and TRBJ2-2; D is undetermined. Trimming left V 0 bases short and J 2 bases short, with 5 bases between. From germline, CDR1 is SGDLS and CDR2 YYNGEE. The CDR3 has 14 amino acids. CDR3 sequence (DNA): TGTGCCAGCAGCGTAGTCAGTAACACCGGGGAGCTGTTTTTT. Residues: CASSVVSNTGELFF.